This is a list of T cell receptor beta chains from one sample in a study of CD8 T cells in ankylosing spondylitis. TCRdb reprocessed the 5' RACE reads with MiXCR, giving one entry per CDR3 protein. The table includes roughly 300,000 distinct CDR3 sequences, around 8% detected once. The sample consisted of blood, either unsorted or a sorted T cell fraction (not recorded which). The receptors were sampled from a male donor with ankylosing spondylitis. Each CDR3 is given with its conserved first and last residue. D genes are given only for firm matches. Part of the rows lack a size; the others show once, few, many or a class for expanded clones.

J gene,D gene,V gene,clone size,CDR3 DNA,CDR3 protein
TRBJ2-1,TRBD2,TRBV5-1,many,TGCGCCAGCAGCGCGACTAGCGGGTCCTACAATGAGCAGTTCTTC,CASSATSGSYNEQFF
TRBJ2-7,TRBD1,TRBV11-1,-,TGTGCCAGCATAGCGAGTGCCGGGACAGGGAATTTGGGATACGAGCAGTACTTC,CASIASAGTGNLGYEQYF
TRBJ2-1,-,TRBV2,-,TGTGCCAGCAGTGAACAGCGGGCAACCTACAATGAGCAGTTCTTC,CASSEQRATYNEQFF
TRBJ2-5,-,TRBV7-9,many,TGTGCCAGCAGCTTAAGTGCCGGCCGCCAAGAGACCCAGTACTTC,CASSLSAGRQETQYF
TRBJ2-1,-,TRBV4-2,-,TGTGCCAGCAGCCAAGAGGGGTTAGTCTTCAATGAGCAGTTCTTC,CASSQEGLVFNEQFF
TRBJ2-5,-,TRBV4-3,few,TGCGCCAGCAGCCAAGACGTAGGCCGCGGGGAGACCCAGTACTTC,CASSQDVGRGETQYF
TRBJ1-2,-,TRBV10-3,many,TGTGCCATCAGTGAGACAGACAACTATTATGGCTACACCTTC,CAISETDNYYGYTF
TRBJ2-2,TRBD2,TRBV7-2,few,TGTGCCAGCAGCTTAGTTAGCGGGAGTCCCGGGGAGCTGTTTTTT,CASSLVSGSPGELFF
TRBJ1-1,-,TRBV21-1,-,TGTGCCAGCTACAGGGTCACTGAAGCTTTCTTT,CASYRVTEAFF
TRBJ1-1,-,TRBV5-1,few,TGCGCCAGCAGCTTGAGCGGCCAGGCGAACACTGAAGCTTTCTTT,CASSLSGQANTEAFF
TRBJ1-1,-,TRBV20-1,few,TGCAGTGCTTCGGGGTTCATAGACCAAGCTTTCTTT,CSASGFIDQAFF
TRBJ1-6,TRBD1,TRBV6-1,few,TGTGCCAGCAGTAGACAGGGAGCGGATTCACCCCTCCACTTT,CASSRQGADSPLHF
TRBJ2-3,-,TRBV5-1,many,TGTGCCAGCAGTCCCACGGGGAGCACAGATACGCAGTATTTT,CASSPTGSTDTQYF
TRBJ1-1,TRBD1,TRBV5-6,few,TGTGCCAGCAGCTTGGTATCAGGGGGCGCTGGGTGGAACACTGAAGCTTTCTTT,CASSLVSGGAGWNTEAFF
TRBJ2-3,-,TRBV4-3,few,TGCGCCAGCGGCCCCTTTCGATGGAGCACAGATACGCAGTATTTT,CASGPFRWSTDTQYF
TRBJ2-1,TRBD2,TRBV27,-,TGTGCCAGCAGTCCTTACCTGACTAGCGGGATGGGGGTAGTGAATGAGCAGTTCTTC,CASSPYLTSGMGVVNEQFF
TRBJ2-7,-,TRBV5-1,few,TGCGCCAGCAGCTTTCTAGGGGGTCCGGAGGAGCAGTACTTC,CASSFLGGPEEQYF
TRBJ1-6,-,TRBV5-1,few,TGCGCCAGCAGCTTGGGACAAGACAATTCACCCCTCCACTTT,CASSLGQDNSPLHF
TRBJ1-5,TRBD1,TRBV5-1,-,TGCGCCAGCAGCCCCGGGACAGGGGGGCTTAGCAATCAGCCCCAGCATTTT,CASSPGTGGLSNQPQHF
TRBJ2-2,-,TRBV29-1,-,TGCAGCGTTATGGGGAACACCGGGGAGCTGTTTTTT,CSVMGNTGELFF
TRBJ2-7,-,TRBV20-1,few,TGCAGTGCTAGTCCCACGGGCTACGAGCAGTACTTC,CSASPTGYEQYF
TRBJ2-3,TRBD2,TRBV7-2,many,TGTGCCAGCAGCCCCCGCCTTAGCGGGCACACAGATACGCAGTATTTT,CASSPRLSGHTDTQYF
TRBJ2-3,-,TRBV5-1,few,TGCGCCAGCAGCTTGTCTGGCGACCCAAGCACAGATACGCAGTATTTT,CASSLSGDPSTDTQYF
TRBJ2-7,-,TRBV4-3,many,TGCGCCAGCAGTCGGACAGACTCCTACGAGCAGTACTTC,CASSRTDSYEQYF
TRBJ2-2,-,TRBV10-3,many,TGTGCCTCCCAAAAAGGGCTGAACACCGGGGAGCTGTTTTTT,CASQKGLNTGELFF
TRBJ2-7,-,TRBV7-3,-,TGTGCCAGCAGCCCGGGTGGGAGGAGGGGTTTCTACGAGCAGTACTTC,CASSPGGRRGFYEQYF
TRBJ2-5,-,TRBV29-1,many,TGCAGCGTCCTCCGGGACTTTGAGACCCAGTACTTC,CSVLRDFETQYF
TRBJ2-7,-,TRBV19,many,TGTGCCAGTAGCTCAGGGGAATACGAGCAGTACTTC,CASSSGEYEQYF
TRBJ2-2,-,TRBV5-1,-,TGCGCCAGCAGCTTGGGAGCGAGGAACACCGGGGAGCTGTTTTTT,CASSLGARNTGELFF
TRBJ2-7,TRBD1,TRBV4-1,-,TGCGCCAGCAGCCACCGGACAGGACCCAGCTCCTACGAGCAGTACTTC,CASSHRTGPSSYEQYF
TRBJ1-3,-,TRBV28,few,TGTGCCAGCAGTTTATGGGGACGAGGAAACACCATATATTTT,CASSLWGRGNTIYF
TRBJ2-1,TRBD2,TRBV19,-,TGTGCCAGTATGGGAGGGACTAGCGGGTTTGAGCAGTTCTTC,CASMGGTSGFEQFF
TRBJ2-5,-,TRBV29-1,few,TGCAGCGTTGAGAGCAGGGGAGAGACCCAGTACTTC,CSVESRGETQYF
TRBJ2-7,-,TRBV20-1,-,TGCAGTGCTAGGGAGACGGACTACTACGAGCAGTACTTC,CSARETDYYEQYF
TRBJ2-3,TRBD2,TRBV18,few,TGTGCCAGCTCACCATTCGGGGCTAGCGGAACAGATACGCAGTATTTT,CASSPFGASGTDTQYF
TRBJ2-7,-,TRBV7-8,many,TGTGCCAGCAACAGGACAGTCACGAAAGGCGAGCAGTACTTC,CASNRTVTKGEQYF
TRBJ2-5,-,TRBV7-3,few,TGTGCCAGCTCCCGCGGAAACCAAGAGACCCAGTACTTC,CASSRGNQETQYF
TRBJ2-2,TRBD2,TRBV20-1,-,TGCAGTGCACGGATTCTAGCGGGAAACACCGGGGAGCTGTTTTTT,CSARILAGNTGELFF
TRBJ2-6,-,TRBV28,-,TGTGCCAGCATGGAGGGAGACTCTGGGGCCAACGTCCTGACTTTC,CASMEGDSGANVLTF
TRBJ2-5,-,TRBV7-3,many,TGTGCCAGCAGCAAGACTCGCCAAGAGACCCAGTACTTC,CASSKTRQETQYF
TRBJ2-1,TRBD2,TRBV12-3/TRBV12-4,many,TGTGCCAGCAGTTTACGGGGACTAGCGGGAGGGAAGGAGCAGTTCTTC,CASSLRGLAGGKEQFF
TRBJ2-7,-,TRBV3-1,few,TGTGCCAGCAGCCAAGCCGGCGCGTCCTACGAGCAGTACTTC,CASSQAGASYEQYF
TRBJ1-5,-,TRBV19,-,TGTGCCAGTAGTAAGGGAAGTCGGCAGTTCAATCAGCCCCAGCATTTT,CASSKGSRQFNQPQHF
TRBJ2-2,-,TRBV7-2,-,TGTGCCAGCAGCCCCGTGGGGGCGAAACCCGGGGAGCTGTTTTTT,CASSPVGAKPGELFF
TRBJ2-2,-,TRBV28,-,TGTGCCAGCAGTCCTTCGCTGCATTTCGGGGAGCTGTTTTTT,CASSPSLHFGELFF
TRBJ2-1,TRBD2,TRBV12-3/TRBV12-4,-,TGTGCCAGCAGGCCGACTAGCGGGGGGTGGAATGAGCAGTTCTTC,CASRPTSGGWNEQFF
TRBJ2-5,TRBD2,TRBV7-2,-,TGTGCCAGCAGCTTTAAACCCCGAGGACTAGCTTGGGAGACCCAGTACTTC,CASSFKPRGLAWETQYF
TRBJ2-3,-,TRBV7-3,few,TGTGCCAGCAGCTTCTACCCTAGCACAGATACGCAGTATTTT,CASSFYPSTDTQYF
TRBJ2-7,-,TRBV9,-,TGTGCCAGCAGCGTAGGTGGTAGCGGCTACGAGCAGTACTTC,CASSVGGSGYEQYF
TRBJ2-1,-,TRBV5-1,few,TGCGCCAGCAGCTTATTCGGAGGAACAGGGGGGGAAGGCGAGCAGTTCTTC,CASSLFGGTGGEGEQFF
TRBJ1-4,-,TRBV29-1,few,TGCAGCGTTAGGCCGGGGGAATATGAAAAACTGTTTTTT,CSVRPGEYEKLFF
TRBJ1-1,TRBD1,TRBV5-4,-,TGTGCCAGCAGCAGGGACAGGGGGGAAGCTTTCTTT,CASSRDRGEAFF
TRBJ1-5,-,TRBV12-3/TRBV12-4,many,TGTGCCAGCAGTTTAGCGGGGGTCATCGGCAATCAGCCCCAGCATTTT,CASSLAGVIGNQPQHF